This T cell receptor (beta chain) is drawn from a study of Ad26.COV2.S vaccination and SARS-CoV-2 variants. Whole-study context: Donor was one of the participants in the Ad26.COV2.S arm of the COV1001 trial. Ad26.COV2.S given intramuscularly, once or twice 56 days apart.

Repertoires were generated with immunoSEQ multiplex PCR, while TCRdb's copy carries only in-frame clones and drops some. In the table there are 400,000 or so clones, more than 85% of which are singletons. Stated treatment: some 20 received Ad26.COV2.S at low or high dose, single or two shots; 5 received placebo; per-sample allocation not given. Samples were taken on day 63 after the first vaccine or placebo injection. Donation was by an adult aged 18-55 years who was in Boston. V was trimmed by 4 bases and J by 2 bases, leaving 7 bases between them. This CDR3 is 13 amino acids long. From germline, CDR1 is SGDLS and CDR2 YYNGEE.

Material: peripheral blood, obtained in a trial of Ad26.COV2.S vaccine versus placebo. This chain connects TRBV9 to TRBJ1-3, with unresolved D. The receptor was isolated from a person between 18 and 65 years old who received the Ad26.COV2.S COVID-19 vaccine or a placebo. As DNA, the CDR3 is TGTGCCAGCAGCCCCTCGCCTGGAAACACCATATATTTT. Translated: CASSPSPGNTIYF.